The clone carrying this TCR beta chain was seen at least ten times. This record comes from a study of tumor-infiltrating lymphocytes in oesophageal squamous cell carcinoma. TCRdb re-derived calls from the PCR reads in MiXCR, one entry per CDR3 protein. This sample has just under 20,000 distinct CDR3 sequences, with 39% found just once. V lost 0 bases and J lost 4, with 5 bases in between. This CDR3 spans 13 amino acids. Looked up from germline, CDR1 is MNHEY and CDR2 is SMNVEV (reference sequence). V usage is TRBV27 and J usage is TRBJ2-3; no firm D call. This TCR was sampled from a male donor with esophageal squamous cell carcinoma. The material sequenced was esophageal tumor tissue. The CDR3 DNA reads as TGTGCCAGCAGTTTATCCATGCCAGATACGCAGTATTTT. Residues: CASSLSMPDTQYF.